This TCR beta chain originates from a study of identical twins. Study-level results: In monozygotic twins, models underestimated the sharing of out-of-frame TCR alpha. Possibly, invariant MAIT and iNKT cells partly confounded zero-insertion analyses. Abundant beta clonotypes from cord blood bore fewer insertions; memory repertoires lacked this pattern.

Comments on this clonotype: Its antigen is currently unknown.

A universal primer site was added by template switching, and unique molecular identifiers were carried by the cDNA. TCRdb recomputed calls from the 5' RACE reads with MiXCR, one row per CDR3 protein. The sample shows 200,000 to 300,000 distinct CDR3 sequences, roughly 7% of them seen only once. The same data also contributed to another study, on yellow fever vaccine responses in identical twins.

The receptor comes from a woman under 30 in good health. The sequenced sample was memory (CD45RO+) T cells sorted from blood.

The CDR3 DNA reads as TGTGCCAGCAGACAAAGGGTGGCTATGAACACCGGGGAGCTGTTTTTT. Protein: CASRQRVAMNTGELFF. The chain joins TRBV27 to TRBJ2-2; unclear D gene. Germline V gene lookup returns CDR1 MNHEY and CDR2 SMNVEV (reference sequence). Trimming cost V 6 bases and J 1 base, with 15 bases left between them. This CDR3 has 16 amino acids.